These 32 T cell receptor beta chains were all obtained from the same sample, sequenced in a study of OX40 agonist ivuxolimab in advanced cancers. Using immunoSEQ multiplex PCR, the repertoire was profiled, and TCRdb retains in-frame clones only, with some absent. Of some 70,000 clones in the sample, 70% to 90% were seen once. Sample: CD4+ or CD8+ T cells sorted from blood, taken in a trial of the OX40 agonist ivuxolimab. Receptors were obtained from an adult with an advanced solid tumor such as melanoma, head and neck, liver or kidney cancer.

V is TRBV30 and J is TRBJ1-5; D not certain. Germline-derived CDR1 and CDR2 are GTSNPN and SVGIG (reference sequence). The CDR3 consists of 14 residues. V shed 5 bases and J shed 1 base, with 12 bases lying between them. The CDR3 loop reads CAWSRSRSNQPQHF. The CDR3 DNA is TGTGCCTGGTCTCGCAGTAGGAGCAATCAGCCCCAGCATTTT.

The chain combines TRBV5-1 with TRBJ1-5; the match to TRBD1 covers 8 bases. Germline values: CDR1 SGHRS, CDR2 YFSETQ. CDR3 length equals 13 residues. The V and J ends lost 5 bases and 4 bases, in that order; junction bases with no gene match: 2. CDR3 region: CASRTGENQPQHF. The DNA for the CDR3 is TGCGCCAGCAGGACAGGGGAGAATCAGCCCCAGCATTTT.

The J gene is TRBJ1-4, the V gene TRBV2; 7 positions match TRBD1. The CDR3 is 14 residues long. J lost 5 bases, V lost 4 bases, and 4 bases had no gene match. Per the germline V gene, CDR1 is SNHLY and CDR2 is FYNNEI. CDR3 amino acids: CASSVDRANEKLFF. In DNA, the CDR3 is TGTGCCAGCAGTGTAGACAGGGCAAATGAAAAACTGTTTTTT. Together with reference TRBV2 and TRBJ1-4, the CDR3 gives the full variable domain: EPEVTQTPSHQVTQMGQEVILRCVPISNHLYFYWYRQILGQKVEFLVSFYNNEISEKSEIFDDQFSVERPDGSNFTLKIRSTKLEDSAMYFCASSVDRANEKLFFGSGTQLSVL.

The chain carries TRBV9 and TRBJ1-5, with 9 bases lining up with TRBD1. The ends lost 2 bases at V and 6 bases at J; junction bases unmatched: 6. This CDR3 region has 15 residues. The germline CDR1 and CDR2 sequences are SGDLS and YYNGEE. The CDR3 bases are TGTGCCAGCAGCGTTGCCCCGACAGGGGGTCAGCCCCAGCATTTT. Encoded protein: CASSVAPTGGQPQHF.

The chain employs TRBV6-1 and TRBJ1-3, with D perhaps matching TRBD1 (6 bases). Trimming cost V 6 bases and J 2 bases, with 8 bases left between them. The CDR3 has 13 residues. Per germline, CDR1 MNHNS and CDR2 SASEGT. CDR3 loop: CASREGAGNTIYF. CDR3 sequence (DNA): TGTGCCAGCAGGGAGGGGGCTGGAAACACCATATATTTT.

The chain recombines TRBV10-3 with TRBJ2-7, with unresolved D. Looked up from germline, CDR1 is ENHRY and CDR2 is SYGVKD. This CDR3 is built from 11 residues. Trimming took off 5 bases at V and 2 bases at J, with 4 bases between the two ends. Written as DNA, the CDR3 is TGTGCCATCAGTTCCACCTACGAGCAGTACTTC. Translated: CAISSTYEQYF.

In its sample, this clone was seen once. The J gene is TRBJ1-2, the V gene TRBV30; 7 nucleotides align to TRBD1. The CDR3 loop spans 13 amino acids. V shed 3 bases, J shed 4 bases, and the junction held 5 bases outside the gene matches. Germline V gene lookup returns CDR1 GTSNPN and CDR2 SVGIG (reference sequence). Written as DNA, the CDR3 is TGTGCCTGGAGCTTAAGGGGGCCCTATGGCTACACCTTC. This encodes CAWSLRGPYGYTF.

J is TRBJ2-5 and V is TRBV7-2; maybe TRBD1 (6 bases). The ends were cut back, 5 bases at V and 3 bases at J, with 16 bases in the middle. CDR3 length: 15 amino acids. Per germline, CDR1 SGHTA and CDR2 FQGNSA. For the CDR3, the DNA is TGTGCCAGCAGCCGAGACCCGGCAGGGGAAGAGACCCAGTACTTC. Translating it yields CASSRDPAGEETQYF.

This chain connects TRBV6-5 to TRBJ1-3; no firm D call. Germline V CDR1 and CDR2: MNHEY, SVGAGI. This CDR3 is 15 amino acids long. The V end was cut by 5 bases, the J end by 0 bases, with 11 bases between. CDR3 DNA: TGTGCCAGCAGTCGGGCCTTCAGCTCTGGAAACACCATATATTTT. This translates into CASSRAFSSGNTIYF.

The rearrangement uses TRBV2 and TRBJ2-4; TRBD1 is a possible D gene (6 bases). V was cut by 4 bases and J by 6 bases, with 13 bases left in between. The CDR3 is made up of 14 amino acids. The germline CDR1 and CDR2 sequences are SNHLY and FYNNEI. CDR3 DNA: TGTGCCAGCAGTGGTTCAGGACAGAGAAACATTCAGTACTTC. This translates into CASSGSGQRNIQYF.

This sequence joins TRBV4-3 and TRBJ1-4; no clear D. The length of the CDR3 is 16 residues. Germline CDR1 reads LGHNA; CDR2 reads YSLEER. V was shortened by 6 bases and J by 7 bases, with 21 bases between the two germline ends. The CDR3 loop reads CASRRSWAGEGEKLFF. CDR3 in DNA: TGCGCCAGCAGGCGCTCCTGGGCAGGAGAAGGTGAAAAACTGTTTTTT.

The chain couples TRBV9 to TRBJ2-7; a weak D match, TRBD1 (7 bases). V dropped 0 bases and J dropped 2 bases, with 12 bases sitting between them. The CDR3 extends over 15 amino acids. Germline CDR1 reads SGDLS; CDR2 reads YYNGEE. Written as DNA, the CDR3 is TGTGCCAGCAGCGTAGGCGGGACAGCAGCCTACGAGCAGTACTTC. Residues: CASSVGGTAAYEQYF.

The chain is built from TRBV10-1 and TRBJ1-1; D is unclear. V dropped 0 bases and J dropped 1 base, with 3 bases sitting between them. The CDR3 covers 13 residues. Germline CDR1 and CDR2: WNHNN and SYGVQD (reference sequence). The CDR3 loop reads CASSESENTEAFF. The DNA of the CDR3 is TGCGCCAGCAGTGAGTCAGAGAACACTGAAGCTTTCTTT.

The rearrangement links TRBV5-1 to TRBJ2-2; 9 nucleotides align to TRBD1. CDR3 length equals 15 residues. Per the germline V gene, CDR1 is SGHRS and CDR2 is YFSETQ. The V gene end was trimmed by 6 bases and the J gene end by 4 bases; junction bases not matched to a gene: 7. The CDR3 nucleotides are TGCGCCAGCAACCCCGGACAGGGGAGCACCGGGGAGCTGTTTTTT. Its protein product is CASNPGQGSTGELFF.

The CDR3 DNA is TGCGCCAGCAGCCCGGGGGACAGAGAGCAGTACTTC. Its translation is CASSPGDREQYF. V gene TRBV5-1 combines with J gene TRBJ2-7; TRBD1 is a possible D gene (7 bases). V shed 4 bases and J shed 7 bases, with 12 bases lying between them. Germline-derived CDR1 and CDR2 are SGHRS and YFSETQ. The CDR3 is 12 amino acids. The complete variable domain, with remaining parts taken from reference TRBV5-1 and TRBJ2-7, reads KAGVTQTPRYLIKTRGQQVTLSCSPISGHRSVSWYQQTPGQGLQFLFEYFSETQRNKGNFPGRFSGRQFSNSRSEMNVSTLELGDSALYLCASSPGDREQYFGPGTRLTVT.

The DNA for the CDR3 is TGCGCCAGCAGCCGGGACAGGATGAGCTCCTACAATGAGCAGTTCTTC. Encoded protein: CASSRDRMSSYNEQFF. The V gene is TRBV5-1, the J gene TRBJ2-1; TRBD1 matches 8 bases. The CDR3 has 16 residues. V dropped 4 bases and J dropped 0; count of bases not matched to a gene: 6. Germline V lookup: CDR1 SGHRS, CDR2 YFSETQ.

The chain's CDR3 is CASSIQGRSTYGYTF. The CDR3 DNA is TGTGCCAGTAGTATCCAAGGGAGATCGACCTATGGCTACACCTTC. J is TRBJ1-2 and V is TRBV19; D is uncertain. The CDR3 consists of 15 residues. V gave up 3 bases and J gave up 4 bases, with 15 bases separating them. Germline CDR1 and CDR2: LNHDA and SQIVND (reference sequence).

The rearrangement links TRBV25-1 to TRBJ2-5; tentative D call: TRBD1 (5 bases). V shed 6 bases and J shed 1 base, with 18 bases lying between them. The CDR3 loop spans 16 amino acids. The germline CDR1 and CDR2 sequences are MGHDK and SYGVNS. For the CDR3, the DNA is TGTGCCAGCAGCGATCCTCGAGACAGTCCCCAAGAGACCCAGTACTTC. Its protein product is CASSDPRDSPQETQYF. Looking up the rest from reference TRBV25-1 and TRBJ2-5 gives the full variable domain: EADIYQTPRYLVIGTGKKITLECSQTMGHDKMYWYQQDPGMELHLIHYSYGVNSTEKGDLSSESTVSRIRTEHFPLTLESARPSHTSQYLCASSDPRDSPQETQYFGPGTRLLVL.

V gene TRBV5-1 combines with J gene TRBJ2-5; TRBD2 matches at 14 bases. CDR1 and CDR2 from the germline V gene are SGHRS and YFSETQ. The CDR3 totals 16 residues. V dropped 5 bases and J dropped 0; count of bases not matched to a gene: 3. This CDR3 reads CASRKGLAGDQETQYF. CDR3 DNA sequence: TGCGCCAGCAGGAAGGGACTAGCGGGAGACCAAGAGACCCAGTACTTC. The full variable domain, its missing parts supplied by reference TRBV5-1 and TRBJ2-5, is KAGVTQTPRYLIKTRGQQVTLSCSPISGHRSVSWYQQTPGQGLQFLFEYFSETQRNKGNFPGRFSGRQFSNSRSEMNVSTLELGDSALYLCASRKGLAGDQETQYFGPGTRLLVL.

The gene calls are TRBV5-1 and TRBJ1-2; D unclear. This CDR3 region has 14 residues. V dropped 3 bases and J dropped 4 bases, with 13 bases sitting between them. Germline assignment: CDR1 SGHRS and CDR2 YFSETQ. Here the CDR3 reads CASSSEGRVYGYTF. DNA for the CDR3: TGCGCCAGCAGCTCCGAAGGGAGAGTCTATGGCTACACCTTC.

The chain carries TRBV7-3 and TRBJ1-2; a weak D match, TRBD1 (5 bases). V was clipped by 2 bases and J by 7 bases, with 14 bases between them. The CDR3 loop spans 14 amino acids. Germline CDR1 reads SGHTA; CDR2 reads FQGTGA. The CDR3 protein is CASSLEVRDGGYTF. CDR3 sequence (DNA): TGTGCCAGCAGCTTAGAAGTCAGGGATGGTGGCTACACCTTC.

The chain is built from TRBV2 and TRBJ2-2; no clear D. V was cut by 6 bases and J by 6 bases, with 11 bases left in between. This CDR3 is built from 13 residues. The germline gives CDR1 SNHLY, CDR2 FYNNEI. This CDR3 is CASSAAGPGELFF. The CDR3 DNA is TGTGCCAGCAGCGCCGCAGGCCCCGGGGAGCTGTTTTTT.

The chain is built from TRBV7-2 and TRBJ1-5; TRBD1 matches at 7 bases. CDR1 and CDR2 from the germline V gene are SGHTA and FQGNSA. The CDR3 runs to 14 residues. Trimming at V came to 3 bases and at J to 6 bases, leaving 5 bases not matched to a gene. The CDR3 is CASSFSGGGQPQHF. Here the CDR3 DNA reads TGTGCCAGCAGCTTCTCAGGGGGGGGTCAGCCCCAGCATTTT.

The gene calls are TRBV6-1 and TRBJ2-5; perhaps TRBD1 as D (6 bases). The CDR3 has 15 residues. Germline CDR1 reads MNHNS; CDR2 reads SASEGT. V lost 5 bases and J lost 5, with 18 bases in between. CDR3 in amino acids: CASSQWQGFWETQYF. CDR3 coding DNA: TGTGCCAGCAGTCAGTGGCAGGGGTTTTGGGAGACCCAGTACTTC.

The V call is TRBV7-3, the J call TRBJ1-5; a weak D match, TRBD1 (6 bases). The CDR3 runs to 15 residues. V dropped 0 bases and J dropped 0 bases, with 6 bases sitting between them. CDR1 and CDR2 (germline): SGHTA, FQGTGA. CDR3 sequence (DNA): TGTGCCAGCAGCTTAACAGGGGGTAGCAATCAGCCCCAGCATTTT. It encodes CASSLTGGSNQPQHF.

This clone was observed once. The V and J genes are TRBV5-6 and TRBJ1-3; no reliable D call. The length of the CDR3 is 14 residues. Germline V lookup: CDR1 SGHDT, CDR2 YYEEEE. Trimming removed 4 bases from V and 4 bases from J, with 12 bases in between. The CDR3 is CASSSYSLGNTIYF. In nucleotides, the CDR3 is TGTGCCAGCAGCAGCTACTCGTTAGGAAACACCATATATTTT.

The chain combines TRBV7-2 with TRBJ2-7; D gene ambiguous. CDR1 and CDR2 from the germline V gene are SGHTA and FQGNSA. CDR3 size: 11 residues. With 4 bases removed from V and 2 bases from J, the gap between germline ends came to 3 bases. In DNA, the CDR3 is TGTGCCAGCAGCTCGGCCTACGAGCAGTACTTC. It yields the protein CASSSAYEQYF.

Here the CDR3 DNA reads TGTGCCAGTAGTATAGAGCAGACAGTCTACAATGAGCAGTTCTTC. Residues: CASSIEQTVYNEQFF. This rearrangement joins TRBV19 to TRBJ2-1, with D perhaps matching TRBD1 (5 bases). The CDR3 totals 15 residues. The germline V and J ends were trimmed by 0 bases and 3 bases, with 9 bases remaining between them. Germline CDR1 is LNHDA and CDR2 is SQIVND (reference sequence). The full variable domain, rest sourced from reference TRBV19 and TRBJ2-1, is DGGITQSPKYLFRKEGQNVTLSCEQNLNHDAMYWYRQDPGQGLRLIYYSQIVNDFQKGDIAEGYSVSREKKESFPLTVTSAQKNPTAFYLCASSIEQTVYNEQFFGPGTRLTVL.

The chain's CDR3 is CASSQEQLRRETYEQYF. The DNA of the CDR3 is TGCGCCAGCAGCCAAGAACAACTTAGGAGGGAAACCTACGAGCAGTACTTC. The chain couples TRBV4-1 to TRBJ2-7, with a possible D match to TRBD2 (6 bases). Trimming removed 0 bases from V and 2 bases from J, with 17 bases in between. The CDR3 sequence is 17 residues long. Germline lookup yields CDR1 MGHRA and CDR2 YSYEKL.

This clone was counted a few times. The chain couples TRBV10-3 to TRBJ2-1, with TRBD2 matching 7 bases. The V and J ends lost 4 bases and 3 bases, in that order; junction bases with no gene match: 6. The CDR3 sequence is 15 residues long. CDR1 is ENHRY and CDR2 is SYGVKD in the germline V gene. The CDR3 loop is CAISVLAEGYNEQFF. As DNA, the CDR3 is TGTGCCATCAGTGTCCTAGCGGAGGGCTACAATGAGCAGTTCTTC.

The rearrangement links TRBV6-4 to TRBJ2-7; no firm D call. The V gene lost 0 bases and the J gene lost 2 bases, with 17 bases spanning the gap. The CDR3 consists of 17 residues. Germline loops: CDR1 MRHNA, CDR2 SNTAGT. The CDR3 DNA reads as TGTGCCAGCAGTGACTCTATTGTCTCCGACGGAACCTACGAGCAGTACTTC. Translation gives CASSDSIVSDGTYEQYF.

The chain carries TRBV2 and TRBJ1-2, with D maybe TRBD1 (6 bases). V lost 6 bases and J lost 0, with 17 bases in between. Looked up from germline, CDR1 is SNHLY and CDR2 is FYNNEI. This CDR3 has 16 amino acids. The DNA for the CDR3 is TGTGCCAGCAGCCGGGGGGGCCCTCCCGCTAACTATGGCTACACCTTC. It is translated as CASSRGGPPANYGYTF.